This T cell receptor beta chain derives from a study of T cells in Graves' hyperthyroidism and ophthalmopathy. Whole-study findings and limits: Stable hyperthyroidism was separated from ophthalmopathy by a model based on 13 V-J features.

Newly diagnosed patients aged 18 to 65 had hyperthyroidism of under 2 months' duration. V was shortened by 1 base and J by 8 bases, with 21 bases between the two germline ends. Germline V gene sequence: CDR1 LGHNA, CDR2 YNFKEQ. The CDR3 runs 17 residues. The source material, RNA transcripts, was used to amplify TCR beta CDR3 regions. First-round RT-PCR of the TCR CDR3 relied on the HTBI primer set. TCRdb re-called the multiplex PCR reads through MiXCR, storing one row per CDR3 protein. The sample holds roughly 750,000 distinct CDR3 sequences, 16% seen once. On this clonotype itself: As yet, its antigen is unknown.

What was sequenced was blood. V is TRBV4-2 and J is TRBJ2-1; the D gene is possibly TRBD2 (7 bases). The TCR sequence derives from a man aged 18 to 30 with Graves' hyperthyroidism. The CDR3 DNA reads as TGTGCCAGCAGCCAAGTGGGGGGGCGGGGACGTAGCGATGAGCAGTTCTTC. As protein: CASSQVGGRGRSDEQFF.